One sample yielded the 26 T cell receptor beta chains listed below, sequenced in a study of blood T cell repertoires in COVID-19. TCRdb keeps only in-frame clones here, not all; method: immunoSEQ multiplex PCR. The table lists a few hundred thousand clones, approximately 89% of them singletons. The sample consisted of PBMCs or T cells enriched from blood (not recorded which). The source of these receptors is a woman aged 55 to 70 who had recovered from COVID-19.

This chain joins TRBV7-3 and TRBJ1-2; no clear D gene. Germline CDR1 is SGHTA and CDR2 is FQGTGA. Trimming cost V 6 bases and J 3 bases, with 11 bases left between them. The CDR3 length is 13 residues. This CDR3 reads CASRLGADYGYTF. The DNA for the CDR3 is TGTGCCAGCAGGCTCGGAGCAGACTATGGCTACACCTTC.

The gene calls are TRBV20-1 and TRBJ2-7, with TRBD1 as a possible D gene (5 bases). This CDR3 contains 11 residues. V was clipped by 7 bases and J by 1 base, with 8 bases between them. CDR1 is DFQATT, CDR2 SNEGSKA, per germline (reference sequence). DNA of the CDR3: TGCAGTGGCCAGGGATCCTACGAGCAGTACTTC. Translation gives CSGQGSYEQYF.

The chain is built from TRBV5-1 and TRBJ1-1; possible D gene TRBD1, 5 bases. The CDR3 contains 15 residues. Trimming shortened V by 0 bases and J by 1 base, and 10 bases separated the two germline ends. Germline V gene sequence: CDR1 SGHRS, CDR2 YFSETQ. This CDR3 is CASSLASTANTEAFF. CDR3 in DNA: TGCGCCAGCAGCTTGGCGTCGACAGCGAACACTGAAGCTTTCTTT.

The genes are TRBV6-5 and TRBJ2-1; 8 bases align to TRBD2. J lost 7 bases, V lost 2 bases, and 10 bases had no gene match. Germline loops: CDR1 MNHEY, CDR2 SVGAGI. The CDR3 extends over 16 amino acids. DNA of the CDR3: TGTGCCAGCAGTTACACCCTAGCGGGCGAGTGGAATGAGCAGTTCTTC. Protein product: CASSYTLAGEWNEQFF.

V usage is TRBV7-3 and J usage is TRBJ1-2; 9 positions agree with TRBD1. Per germline, CDR1 SGHTA and CDR2 FQGTGA. The CDR3 contains 14 residues. V shed 4 bases and J 4 bases; nucleotides not matched to a gene: 4. The CDR3 DNA reads as TGTGCCAGCAGCTCGGGACAGGGTGGCTATGGCTACACCTTC. It yields the protein CASSSGQGGYGYTF.

This clone was seen a single time. The same CDR3 also results from other DNA sequences found in this sample. The chain links TRBV11-2 to TRBJ2-5, with TRBD2 matching over 13 bases. Germline CDR1 and CDR2: SGHAT and FQNNGV. V lost 4 bases and J lost 5; bases outside the gene matches: 7. The CDR3 loop spans 16 amino acids. The CDR3: CASSSRTSGRRETQYF. CDR3 DNA: TGTGCCAGCAGCTCTAGGACTAGCGGGAGAAGGGAGACCCAGTACTTC. The whole variable domain, remainder taken from reference TRBV11-2 and TRBJ2-5, is EAGVAQSPRYKIIEKRQSVAFWCNPISGHATLYWYQQILGQGPKLLIQFQNNGVVDDSQLPKDRFSAERLKGVDSTLKIQPAKLEDSAVYLCASSSRTSGRRETQYFGPGTRLLVL.

The sample holds one count of this clone. This chain uses TRBV7-2 with TRBJ2-3; 7 nucleotides align to TRBD2. The trim removed 8 bases at V and 5 bases at J, leaving 7 bases unmatched. The CDR3 length is 13 residues. The germline gives CDR1 SGHTA, CDR2 FQGNSA. In DNA, the CDR3 is TGTGCCAGCTCGCGGGAGATCGGAGATACGCAGTATTTT. This codes for CASSREIGDTQYF.

The chain has TRBV5-4 and TRBJ1-2; D gene unclear. CDR3 size: 15 residues. The germline V gene encodes CDR1 SGHNT and CDR2 YYREEE (reference sequence). V dropped 0 bases and J dropped 1 base, with 10 bases sitting between them. The CDR3 region has the DNA TGTGCCAGCAGCTTGGTACAGTTGGGTAACTATGGCTACACCTTC. This gives the protein CASSLVQLGNYGYTF.

This clone was recorded a few times. The V and J genes are TRBV3-1 (or the pseudogene TRBV3-2) and TRBJ1-6; 8 nucleotides line up with TRBD1. The V and J ends lost 2 bases and 5 bases, in that order; junction bases with no gene match: 2. CDR3 length: 15 amino acids. Germline CDR1 is LGHDT and CDR2 is YNNKEL (reference sequence). The CDR3 DNA follows: TGTGCCAGCAGCCAACAGGGGGCCAATAATTCACCCCTCCACTTT. Translating gives CASSQQGANNSPLHF.

There are a few counts of this clone. The J gene is TRBJ2-1, the V gene TRBV7-9, with TRBD2 as a possible D gene (6 bases). V was trimmed by 4 bases and J by 9 bases, leaving 10 bases between them. From germline, CDR1 is SEHNR and CDR2 FQNEAQ (reference sequence). This CDR3 has 12 amino acids. The CDR3 loop is CASSSTGGEQFF. CDR3 DNA: TGTGCCAGCAGCTCAACCGGGGGTGAGCAGTTCTTC. Full variable domain (outside the CDR3, taken from reference TRBV7-9 and TRBJ2-1): DTGVSQNPRHKITKRGQNVTFRCDPISEHNRLYWYRQTLGQGPEFLTYFQNEAQLEKSRLLSDRFSAERPKGSFSTLEIQRTEQGDSAMYLCASSSTGGEQFFGPGTRLTVL.

The genes are TRBV15 and TRBJ1-5; D is perhaps TRBD1 (5 bases). The ends were cut back, 0 bases at V and 5 bases at J, with 14 bases in the middle. Germline CDR1 LNHNV, CDR2 YYDKDF (reference sequence). This CDR3 region has 16 residues. CDR3 residues: CATSRDLQVSHQPQHF. In DNA form, the CDR3 reads TGTGCCACCAGCAGAGATTTACAGGTCTCACATCAGCCCCAGCATTTT.

This chain links TRBV19 with TRBJ1-5, with no clear D. The V and J ends lost 6 bases and 6 bases respectively, with 15 bases between them. The CDR3 sequence is 14 residues long. Germline V gene lookup returns CDR1 LNHDA and CDR2 SQIVND (reference sequence). CDR3 nucleotide sequence: TGTGCCAGTAGGGCGGGGTTTTATAGTCAGCCCCAGCATTTT. Translated: CASRAGFYSQPQHF.

This chain connects TRBV28 to TRBJ2-3; D may be TRBD2 (5 bases). Trimming shortened V by 2 bases and J by 1 base, and 10 bases separated the two germline ends. Looked up from germline, CDR1 is MDHEN and CDR2 is SYDVKM. This CDR3 contains 15 residues. CDR3 protein: CASSLPGRGTDTQYF. The CDR3 bases are TGTGCCAGCAGTTTACCGGGGAGAGGCACAGATACGCAGTATTTT.

This chain connects TRBV27 to TRBJ2-5, with 7 bases aligning to TRBD1. The junction had 6 bases not matched to a gene; V was cut back by 11 bases and J by 0 bases. The CDR3 runs 13 residues. The germline gives CDR1 MNHEY, CDR2 SMNVEV (reference sequence). The CDR3 nucleotides read TGTGCCTGGGCAGGGGGAGACCAAGAGACCCAGTACTTC. Its protein product is CAWAGGDQETQYF.

Comment on this clone: The sample holds other DNA sequences that translate to the same CDR3. V is TRBV28 and J is TRBJ1-5; D gene ambiguous. The CDR3 totals 12 residues. The V gene's germline CDR1 is MDHEN and CDR2 SYDVKM. Trimming shortened V by 3 bases and J by 5 bases, and 5 bases separated the two germline ends. The CDR3 coding sequence is TGTGCCAGCAGTTTGGCCTATCAGCCCCAGCATTTT. It codes for CASSLAYQPQHF.

J is TRBJ1-6 and V is TRBV5-5; 9 bases are a match to TRBD1. V shed 3 bases and J 14 bases; nucleotides not matched to a gene: 6. The germline CDR1 and CDR2 sequences are SGHKS and YYEKEE (reference sequence). The CDR3 consists of 13 residues. Here the CDR3 reads CASSWTGDGALHF. CDR3 sequence (DNA): TGTGCCAGCAGCTGGACAGGGGACGGGGCCCTCCACTTT.

The gene calls are TRBV5-8 and TRBJ2-7; TRBD1 matches 8 bases. J was trimmed by 7 bases and V by 5 bases; bases with no gene match: 8. Germline CDR1 and CDR2: SGHTS and YDEGEE. This CDR3 is 13 amino acids long. DNA for the CDR3: TGTGCCAGCAGAGGACAGGGATTGAGAGAGCAGTACTTC. Translation gives CASRGQGLREQYF.

V and J are TRBV30 and TRBJ1-2, with D perhaps matching TRBD1 (6 bases). The CDR3 length is 14 residues. V was clipped by 3 bases and J by 3 bases, with 14 bases between them. The germline CDR1 and CDR2 sequences are GTSNPN and SVGIG (reference sequence). DNA for the CDR3: TGTGCCTGGAGGCGACAGGCTCTAGACTATGGCTACACCTTC. It yields the protein CAWRRQALDYGYTF.

V usage is TRBV2 and J usage is TRBJ2-1; 15 positions match TRBD2. CDR1 is SNHLY and CDR2 is FYNNEI in the germline V gene. The CDR3 spans 14 residues. The V gene end was trimmed by 5 bases and the J gene end by 13 bases; junction bases not matched to a gene: 6. The CDR3, as DNA: TGTGCCAGCAGTCAAGGACTAGCGGGAGGGCCCCAGTTCTTC. Its translation is CASSQGLAGGPQFF.

The CDR3 sequence is CASSERLSGNTIYF. CDR3 coding DNA: TGTGCCAGCAGTGAGCGGCTCTCTGGAAACACCATATATTTT. The chain uses TRBV28 and TRBJ1-3; D not certain. Trimming took 5 bases from V and 0 from J, leaving 8 bases between them. The germline gives CDR1 MDHEN, CDR2 SYDVKM. The CDR3 has 14 residues.

The chain carries TRBV5-1 and TRBJ1-2; D is unclear. The germline CDR1 and CDR2 sequences are SGHRS and YFSETQ. This CDR3 has 14 amino acids. The V end was cut by 0 bases, the J end by 7 bases, with 13 bases between. The CDR3 reads CASSLGNLERGYTF. In nucleotides, the CDR3 is TGCGCCAGCAGCTTGGGCAATTTGGAGCGTGGCTACACCTTC.

The chain has TRBV7-3 and TRBJ2-1, with D tentatively TRBD1 (6 bases). The CDR3 length is 14 residues. V lost 1 base and J lost 5, with 9 bases in between. Per the germline V gene, CDR1 is SGHTA and CDR2 is FQGTGA. As DNA, the CDR3 is TGTGCCAGCAGCTTAAGCCGGGACAACAATGAGCAGTTCTTC. It translates to CASSLSRDNNEQFF.

CDR3 bases: TGTGCCAGCAGCTTTTCAGGGAACACTGAAGCTTTCTTT. Translation: CASSFSGNTEAFF. This chain joins TRBV7-8 and TRBJ1-1; no reliable D call. With 3 bases removed from V and 1 base from J, the gap between germline ends came to 6 bases. The CDR3 is 13 amino acids. Germline V CDR1 and CDR2: SGHVS, FQNEAQ.

V and J are TRBV18 and TRBJ1-6, with D possibly matching TRBD1 (6 bases). The CDR3 spans 17 residues. Trimming removed 3 bases from V and 2 bases from J, with 14 bases in between. Germline-derived CDR1 and CDR2 are KGHSH and LQKENI. The CDR3 region is CASSPRGRDTYNSPLHF. Written as DNA, the CDR3 is TGTGCCAGCTCACCCCGGGGCCGGGACACCTATAATTCACCCCTCCACTTT. The full variable domain, in which reference TRBV18 and TRBJ1-6 provide the parts outside the CDR3, is NAGVMQNPRHLVRRRGQEARLRCSPMKGHSHVYWYRQLPEEGLKFMVYLQKENIIDESGMPKERFSAEFPKEGPSILRIQQVVRGDSAAYFCASSPRGRDTYNSPLHFGNGTRLTVT.

This chain links TRBV28 with TRBJ1-2; a possible D gene is TRBD1 (6 bases). With 4 bases removed from V and 0 bases from J, the gap between germline ends came to 12 bases. This CDR3 has 15 amino acids. Germline lookup yields CDR1 MDHEN and CDR2 SYDVKM. This CDR3 reads CASSSGHQANYGYTF. The CDR3 DNA is TGTGCCAGCAGTTCGGGACACCAAGCTAACTATGGCTACACCTTC.

The rearrangement uses TRBV7-8 and TRBJ2-7; 9 bases map to TRBD1. Germline CDR1 SGHVS, CDR2 FQNEAQ. CDR3 length: 20 residues. With 7 bases clipped from V and 3 bases from J, the junction kept 25 bases outside the gene matches. CDR3 region: CASTLPGPAGQGRSFYEQYF. CDR3 DNA: TGTGCCAGCACCCTACCCGGACCTGCGGGACAGGGCCGGTCTTTCTACGAGCAGTACTTC.